This is a list of T cell receptor beta chains from one sample in a study of cytomegalovirus exposure and HLA in healthy donors. TCRdb keeps only in-frame clones here, not all; method: immunoSEQ multiplex PCR. The table has 150,000 to 200,000 clones, approximately 85% seen once. The sample taken for sequencing was PBMCs. These receptors all come from a young man in good health and CMV-seronegative. CDR3s include the opening cysteine and the closing phenylalanine or tryptophan. Each record gives: D gene, V gene, CDR3 length, clone size, J gene, CDR3 DNA, CDR3 protein. A D gene is named only where the DNA matches it firmly. Size is stated for part of the rows, as once, few or many counts, or as a class when the clone is expanded.

d_gene: TRBD2; v_gene: TRBV7-3; len: 16; abundance: NA; j_gene: TRBJ2-1; CDR3nt: TGTGCCAGCAGCCTAGAGCTAGCGGGAGGGCCCAATGAGCAGTTCTTC; CDR3aa: CASSLELAGGPNEQFF
d_gene: TRBD2; v_gene: TRBV28; len: 18; abundance: NA; j_gene: TRBJ2-7; CDR3nt: TGTGCCAGCAGTTTACCCCCGGGACTAGCGGGAGGGGCCTACGAGCAGTACTTC; CDR3aa: CASSLPPGLAGGAYEQYF
d_gene: NA; v_gene: TRBV7-6; len: 14; abundance: NA; j_gene: TRBJ2-7; CDR3nt: TGTGCCAGCAGCTTAGGGACTACGAACGCCGAGCAGTACTTC; CDR3aa: CASSLGTTNAEQYF
d_gene: TRBD1; v_gene: TRBV11-2; len: 17; abundance: NA; j_gene: TRBJ2-7; CDR3nt: TGTGCCAGCAGCACAACAGGGGGCCCAACTATGCTTTACGAGCAGTACTTC; CDR3aa: CASSTTGGPTMLYEQYF
d_gene: NA; v_gene: TRBV12-5; len: 13; abundance: NA; j_gene: TRBJ1-1; CDR3nt: TGTGCTAGTGGACGGGAGGCTCAGACTGAAGCTTTCTTT; CDR3aa: CASGREAQTEAFF
d_gene: NA; v_gene: TRBV29-1; len: 12; abundance: few; j_gene: TRBJ1-2; CDR3nt: TGCAGCCCTTCTACAGGGCTCTATGGCTACACCTTC; CDR3aa: CSPSTGLYGYTF
d_gene: TRBD2; v_gene: TRBV7-2; len: 17; abundance: NA; j_gene: TRBJ2-5; CDR3nt: TGTGCCAGCAGCTTAGGACTAGCGGGAGGGACGGGGGAGACCCAGTACTTC; CDR3aa: CASSLGLAGGTGETQYF
d_gene: TRBD1; v_gene: TRBV5-4; len: 15; abundance: NA; j_gene: TRBJ1-2; CDR3nt: TGTGCCAGCAGCTTGGAACAGGGGGCCGTCTATGGCTACACCTTC; CDR3aa: CASSLEQGAVYGYTF
d_gene: NA; v_gene: TRBV9; len: 14; abundance: NA; j_gene: TRBJ1-1; CDR3nt: TGTGCCAGCAGCGTAGAATTGACTGGGTACGTAGCTTTCTTT; CDR3aa: CASSVELTGYVAFF
d_gene: TRBD1; v_gene: TRBV5-6; len: 14; abundance: NA; j_gene: TRBJ1-2; CDR3nt: TGTGCCAGCAGCGCGGGACAGGGATTCTATGGCTACACCTTC; CDR3aa: CASSAGQGFYGYTF
d_gene: NA; v_gene: TRBV7-9; len: 14; abundance: NA; j_gene: TRBJ2-1; CDR3nt: TGTGCCAGCAGCTTAAGTATGAGTAACAATGAGCAGTTCTTC; CDR3aa: CASSLSMSNNEQFF
d_gene: NA; v_gene: TRBV7-2; len: 18; abundance: NA; j_gene: TRBJ2-3; CDR3nt: TGTGCCAGCAGCTTAACCGGAAAAGCCCCTAGCCACACAGATACGCAGTATTTT; CDR3aa: CASSLTGKAPSHTDTQYF
d_gene: TRBD1; v_gene: TRBV5-1; len: 14; abundance: NA; j_gene: TRBJ1-2; CDR3nt: TGCGCCAGCAGCTCCGGACAGGGACTCTATGGCTACACCTTC; CDR3aa: CASSSGQGLYGYTF
d_gene: TRBD1; v_gene: TRBV19; len: 14; abundance: NA; j_gene: TRBJ1-1; CDR3nt: TGTGCCAGTAGCCGGACAGGGATGAACACTGAAGCTTTCTTT; CDR3aa: CASSRTGMNTEAFF
d_gene: NA; v_gene: TRBV5-5; len: 14; abundance: once; j_gene: TRBJ1-2; CDR3nt: TGTGCCAGCAGCTTGGACAGGGTCAATTATGGCTACACCTTC; CDR3aa: CASSLDRVNYGYTF
d_gene: NA; v_gene: TRBV28; len: 13; abundance: NA; j_gene: TRBJ2-3; CDR3nt: TGTGCCACCACATCCCCAAGCACAGATACGCAGTATTTT; CDR3aa: CATTSPSTDTQYF
d_gene: TRBD1; v_gene: TRBV6-5; len: 15; abundance: NA; j_gene: TRBJ1-1; CDR3nt: TGTGCCAGCATTTCCACAGGGGGCGAAGACACTGAAGCTTTCTTT; CDR3aa: CASISTGGEDTEAFF
d_gene: NA; v_gene: TRBV28; len: 14; abundance: NA; j_gene: TRBJ1-4; CDR3nt: TGTGCCACCTCAATTGGGGCGGGGAATGAAAAACTGTTTTTT; CDR3aa: CATSIGAGNEKLFF
d_gene: NA; v_gene: TRBV15; len: 16; abundance: NA; j_gene: TRBJ1-1; CDR3nt: TGTGCCACCAGCAGAGTTGGGCCCCCCGCGGGCACTGAAGCTTTCTTT; CDR3aa: CATSRVGPPAGTEAFF
d_gene: NA; v_gene: TRBV21-1; len: 14; abundance: NA; j_gene: TRBJ2-3; CDR3nt: TGTGCCAGCAGCAAAGACCCGAACCGGGATACGCAGTATTTT; CDR3aa: CASSKDPNRDTQYF
d_gene: NA; v_gene: TRBV5-6; len: 15; abundance: many; j_gene: TRBJ1-5; CDR3nt: TGTGCCAGCAGCCTGGGAGCAGGGCCAAGGCAGCCCCAGCATTTT; CDR3aa: CASSLGAGPRQPQHF
d_gene: TRBD2; v_gene: TRBV9; len: 12; abundance: NA; j_gene: TRBJ2-5; CDR3nt: TGTGCCAGCAGCCGGACTAGTCGGGAGCAGTACTTC; CDR3aa: CASSRTSREQYF
d_gene: NA; v_gene: TRBV5-6; len: 16; abundance: NA; j_gene: TRBJ2-5; CDR3nt: TGTGCCAGCAGCTTGGAGCGTTCGGGTACTCGTCAGACCCAGTACTTC; CDR3aa: CASSLERSGTRQTQYF
d_gene: NA; v_gene: TRBV28; len: 14; abundance: NA; j_gene: TRBJ2-7; CDR3nt: TGTGCCAGCAGTATTGCCAGGGATCTATACGAGCAGTACTTC; CDR3aa: CASSIARDLYEQYF
d_gene: TRBD1; v_gene: TRBV9; len: 14; abundance: once; j_gene: TRBJ1-1; CDR3nt: TGTGCCAGCAGCGTCCAGGGGGGCAACACTGAAGCTTTCTTT; CDR3aa: CASSVQGGNTEAFF
d_gene: NA; v_gene: TRBV7-8; len: 13; abundance: NA; j_gene: TRBJ2-3; CDR3nt: TGTGCCAGCAGCTTGACTAGTAGGGATACGCAGTATTTT; CDR3aa: CASSLTSRDTQYF
d_gene: NA; v_gene: TRBV19; len: 17; abundance: NA; j_gene: TRBJ1-5; CDR3nt: TGTGCCAGTAGTGCCGCGGCGACAGGAAATAGCAATCAGCCCCAGCATTTT; CDR3aa: CASSAAATGNSNQPQHF